What follows are 21 T cell receptor beta chains derived from one specimen sequenced in a study of T cell responses to AZD1222 COVID-19 vaccine. Method: immunoSEQ multiplex PCR; TCRdb's copy keeps in-frame clones and lacks some. This table has 100,000 or so clones, approximately 87% appearing once. The input for sequencing was peripheral blood, taken 28 days after the second AZD1222 dose. The source is an adult who received the AZD1222 COVID-19 vaccine.

The rearrangement uses TRBV3-1 (or the pseudogene TRBV3-2) and TRBJ1-1, with D perhaps TRBD1 (6 bases). The CDR3 covers 17 residues. The V end was cut by 1 base, the J end by 1 base, with 16 bases between. Germline V gene lookup returns CDR1 LGHDT and CDR2 YNNKEL (reference sequence). The CDR3 coding sequence is TGTGCCAGCAGCCAAGGCGGACAGTATGGCGGGAACACTGAAGCTTTCTTT. Its translation is CASSQGGQYGGNTEAFF.

V usage is TRBV4-2 and J usage is TRBJ2-7, with 9 bases aligning to TRBD2. Germline V lookup: CDR1 LGHNA, CDR2 YNFKEQ. Losses at the gene ends were 1 base for V and 9 bases for J; bases not matched to a gene: 7. CDR3 length: 14 residues. The CDR3 protein is CASSQAVRGGRQYF. CDR3 nucleotides: TGTGCCAGCAGCCAAGCCGTGCGGGGGGGGCGGCAGTACTTC.

This chain uses TRBV6-5 with TRBJ1-6; perhaps TRBD1 as D (5 bases). The V gene's germline CDR1 is MNHEY and CDR2 SVGAGI. The CDR3 is 14 amino acids. V was clipped by 8 bases and J by 7 bases, with 15 bases between them. This chain's CDR3 is CASGAGGTNSPLHF. CDR3 DNA: TGTGCCAGCGGCGCTGGAGGGACGAATTCACCCCTCCACTTT.

About this clone itself: Mismatch with germline at one junction end may stem from a read error. This chain connects TRBV28 to TRBJ2-3, with 7 bases matching TRBD2. CDR1 and CDR2 (germline): MDHEN, SYDVKM. The CDR3 runs to 12 residues. CDR3 region: CASGGSRDTQYF. The CDR3 DNA reads TGTGCCAGCGGCGGGAGCAGAGATACGCAGTATTTT.

V and J are TRBV25-1 and TRBJ1-2; TRBD1 is a possible D gene (5 bases). This CDR3 region has 14 residues. Germline V gives CDR1 MGHDK, CDR2 SYGVNS. Trimming pared 4 bases from V and 4 bases from J, leaving 13 bases between. CDR3 sequence: CASSAAGTLYGYTF. The CDR3 DNA reads TGTGCCAGCAGTGCGGCAGGGACTCTCTATGGCTACACCTTC.

V is TRBV7-8 and J is TRBJ2-1; D is unresolved. Trimming left V 5 bases short and J 4 bases short, with 9 bases between. From germline, CDR1 is SGHVS and CDR2 FQNEAQ. The CDR3 length is 13 residues. The CDR3 spells CASSRDRYNEQFF. CDR3 nucleotides: TGTGCCAGCAGCCGAGACCGGTACAATGAGCAGTTCTTC.

A few counts support this clone. For the CDR3, the DNA is TGTGCCAGCAGCCCCGGTAGCGGGGGGGCCGGCACAGATACGCAGTATTTT. The encoded protein is CASSPGSGGAGTDTQYF. V and J are TRBV7-3 and TRBJ2-3, with 11 positions matching TRBD2. This CDR3 contains 17 residues. V dropped 5 bases and J dropped 1; count of bases not matched to a gene: 8. Germline V gene lookup returns CDR1 SGHTA and CDR2 FQGTGA.

J is TRBJ1-1 and V is TRBV11-2; possibly TRBD1 for D (6 bases). Looked up from germline, CDR1 is SGHAT and CDR2 is FQNNGV. CDR3 length: 13 residues. V was clipped by 3 bases and J by 6 bases, with 11 bases between them. The CDR3 nucleotides are TGTGCCAGCAGCTTCGAGGGGGGGGCTGAAGCTTTCTTT. As protein: CASSFEGGAEAFF.

The chain has TRBV7-2 and TRBJ1-5; tentatively, D is TRBD1 (5 bases). The CDR3 is 13 residues long. Per the germline V gene, CDR1 is SGHTA and CDR2 is FQGNSA. Trimming shortened V by 3 bases and J by 5 bases, and 8 bases separated the two germline ends. For the CDR3, the DNA is TGTGCCAGCAGCTTCTCCAGGGATCAGCCCCAGCATTTT. Its protein product is CASSFSRDQPQHF.

This sequence joins TRBV2 and TRBJ2-5; no clear D. The CDR3 has 13 amino acids. Trimming pared 10 bases from V and 0 bases from J, leaving 12 bases between. Germline V CDR1 and CDR2: SNHLY, FYNNEI. CDR3 bases: TGTGCCATCCGACGTCCGTACCAAGAGACCCAGTACTTC. Residues: CAIRRPYQETQYF.

V is TRBV11-1 and J is TRBJ1-1; 7 bases line up with TRBD1. V was pared by 5 bases and J by 8 bases, with 5 bases of the junction left unmatched. Germline V gene data show CDR1 as SGHAT and CDR2 as FQDESV (reference sequence). This CDR3 contains 12 residues. The CDR3 nucleotides read TGTGCCAGCAGCCGACAGGGTGGAGAAGCTTTCTTT. Its protein product is CASSRQGGEAFF.

This clone was seen once. The chain recombines TRBV5-1 with TRBJ1-2, with 7 bases that match TRBD1. The CDR3 is 14 amino acids. The V and J ends lost 4 bases and 5 bases, in that order; junction bases with no gene match: 8. CDR1 and CDR2 (germline): SGHRS, YFSETQ. CDR3 residues: CASSPRQGNYGYTF. CDR3 DNA: TGCGCCAGCAGCCCCAGACAGGGCAATTATGGCTACACCTTC.

The chain combines TRBV2 with TRBJ1-3; D is unresolved. This CDR3 contains 16 residues. The V end lost 8 bases, the J end lost 2 bases, and 19 bases lay between the germline ends. Germline V gene lookup returns CDR1 SNHLY and CDR2 FYNNEI. The CDR3 spells CASLYASSPPGNTIYF. CDR3 bases: TGTGCCAGCCTTTATGCCTCCTCCCCCCCTGGAAACACCATATATTTT.

The chain carries TRBV25-1 and TRBJ2-2, with 13 bases that match TRBD2. The CDR3 covers 18 residues. The germline CDR1 and CDR2 sequences are MGHDK and SYGVNS. The V and J ends lost 5 bases and 7 bases, in that order; junction bases with no gene match: 13. The CDR3 loop is CASSSLTSGRARDGELFF. In nucleotides, the CDR3 is TGTGCCAGCAGTTCACTCACTAGCGGGAGGGCCCGTGACGGGGAGCTGTTTTTT.

There are a few counts of this clone. The V and J genes are TRBV6-5 and TRBJ2-1; no definite D call. V was clipped by 7 bases and J by 0 bases, with 13 bases between them. CDR1 MNHEY and CDR2 SVGAGI come from the germline V gene. This CDR3 comprises 15 residues. CDR3 nucleotides: TGTGCCAGCATAGAGCAGGCGAGCTCCTACAATGAGCAGTTCTTC. It translates to CASIEQASSYNEQFF.

The chain has TRBV28 and TRBJ1-2; tentatively, D is TRBD1 (5 bases). V was shortened by 5 bases and J by 1 base, with 11 bases between the two germline ends. The germline V gene has CDR1 MDHEN and CDR2 SYDVKM. The CDR3 consists of 14 residues. This CDR3 is CASSTLGDNYGYTF. CDR3 DNA sequence: TGTGCCAGCAGTACTTTGGGGGATAACTATGGCTACACCTTC.

The chain couples TRBV4-1 to TRBJ2-1, with 9 positions matching TRBD1. Trimming took 3 bases from V and 3 from J; bases not matched to a gene: 6. Germline V gene sequence: CDR1 MGHRA, CDR2 YSYEKL. CDR3 size: 16 residues. The CDR3 nucleotides are TGCGCCAGCAGCCACCGGGACAGGGAGATCTACAATGAGCAGTTCTTC. Translating it yields CASSHRDREIYNEQFF.

The chain couples TRBV9 to TRBJ2-3, with 8 bases aligning to TRBD2. CDR3 length equals 14 residues. Unmatched junction bases numbered 11, after V lost 6 bases and J lost 8 bases. The germline gives CDR1 SGDLS, CDR2 YYNGEE. The CDR3 DNA reads TGTGCCAGCAATTCCGGGACTAGTAGTTTTACGCAGTATTTT. Residues: CASNSGTSSFTQYF. The variable domain in full, with the rest retrieved from reference TRBV9 and TRBJ2-3, is DSGVTQTPKHLITATGQRVTLRCSPRSGDLSVYWYQQSLDQGLQFLIQYYNGEERAKGNILERFSAQQFPDLHSELNLSSLELGDSALYFCASNSGTSSFTQYFGPGTRLTVL.

V gene TRBV9 combines with J gene TRBJ2-3; TRBD1 matches at 9 bases. Germline V gives CDR1 SGDLS, CDR2 YYNGEE. V shed 4 bases and J 0 bases; nucleotides not matched to a gene: 3. This CDR3 spans 15 amino acids. In DNA form, the CDR3 reads TGTGCCAGCAGCCCGGGACAGGGAAGCACAGATACGCAGTATTTT. This encodes CASSPGQGSTDTQYF.

The J gene is TRBJ2-1, the V gene TRBV7-2; 7 bases fit TRBD2. This CDR3 comprises 15 residues. Germline-derived CDR1 and CDR2 are SGHTA and FQGNSA. With V trimmed by 6 bases and J by 0 bases, 5 bases remained unmatched. The CDR3 nucleotides read TGTGCCAGCAGACCAGCGGGGAGCTCCTACAATGAGCAGTTCTTC. This gives the protein CASRPAGSSYNEQFF.

The CDR3 loop reads CASSIGGPVTDTQYF. The CDR3 DNA is TGTGCCAGTAGTATAGGTGGACCGGTCACAGATACGCAGTATTTT. This chain joins TRBV19 and TRBJ2-3, with D uncertain. V lost 1 base to trimming and J lost 2 bases, with 10 bases between them. This CDR3 contains 15 residues. Germline assignment: CDR1 LNHDA and CDR2 SQIVND (reference sequence).